Listed below are T cell receptor beta chains from one sample, sequenced in a study of cytomegalovirus exposure and HLA in healthy donors. Produced via immunoSEQ multiplex PCR; TCRdb's table is partial and in-frame only. The sample has some 160,000 clones, around 73% seen once; the top ten hold 1.4% to 1.5%. The material sequenced was PBMCs. These receptors were collected from a male donor in good health and CMV-seronegative. Both conserved end residues are part of each CDR3. Fields, in order: J gene, D gene, clone size, V gene, CDR3 DNA, CDR3 protein. A D gene is named only where the DNA matches it firmly. Rows may omit the clone size; those that give it use once, few, many or a size class.

J gene: TRBJ2-7
D gene: NA
clone size: once
V gene: TRBV30
CDR3 DNA: TGTGCCTGGAACCCTGGAGCTCGGCCGTACTTC
CDR3 protein: CAWNPGARPYF

J gene: TRBJ2-3
D gene: TRBD2
clone size: few
V gene: TRBV27
CDR3 DNA: TGTGCCAGCAGTTTATTGGGACTAGCGGGAGGAGATACGCAGTATTTT
CDR3 protein: CASSLLGLAGGDTQYF

J gene: TRBJ1-1
D gene: NA
clone size: NA
V gene: TRBV18
CDR3 DNA: TGTGCCAGCTCACCCGACAGGATTGAAGCTTTCTTT
CDR3 protein: CASSPDRIEAFF

J gene: TRBJ2-7
D gene: TRBD1
clone size: NA
V gene: TRBV4-1
CDR3 DNA: TGCGCCAGCAGCCAAGATGGACAGGAAGCCTACGAGCAGTACTTC
CDR3 protein: CASSQDGQEAYEQYF

J gene: TRBJ1-2
D gene: TRBD1
clone size: NA
V gene: TRBV27
CDR3 DNA: TGTGCCAGCAGTTTAATAGGGGGCAATGGCTACACCTTC
CDR3 protein: CASSLIGGNGYTF

J gene: TRBJ2-7
D gene: NA
clone size: NA
V gene: TRBV7-9
CDR3 DNA: TGTGCCAGCAGCCCGCGCGGAGGTGGAGCCTACGAGCAGTACTTC
CDR3 protein: CASSPRGGGAYEQYF

J gene: TRBJ2-5
D gene: NA
clone size: NA
V gene: TRBV4-1
CDR3 DNA: TGCGCCAGCAGCCAAAATTCGGGGATGGAGACCCAGTACTTC
CDR3 protein: CASSQNSGMETQYF

J gene: TRBJ1-2
D gene: TRBD1
clone size: NA
V gene: TRBV18
CDR3 DNA: TGTGCCAGCTCCCAAGGGACAGGGTATGGCTACACCTTC
CDR3 protein: CASSQGTGYGYTF

J gene: TRBJ2-1
D gene: TRBD2
clone size: NA
V gene: TRBV5-1
CDR3 DNA: TGCGCCAGCAGCTTGGTTGCGGGAGCTTCTTTCAATGAGCAGTTCTTC
CDR3 protein: CASSLVAGASFNEQFF

J gene: TRBJ2-5
D gene: TRBD2
clone size: few
V gene: TRBV28
CDR3 DNA: TGTGCCAGCAGCGGCGGGAGTCGAGAGACCCAGTACTTC
CDR3 protein: CASSGGSRETQYF

J gene: TRBJ2-1
D gene: TRBD2
clone size: NA
V gene: TRBV29-1
CDR3 DNA: TGCAGCGTCGGTGGGACTAGCGGGACCTATGAGCAGTTCTTC
CDR3 protein: CSVGGTSGTYEQFF

J gene: TRBJ2-7
D gene: TRBD2
clone size: NA
V gene: TRBV5-4
CDR3 DNA: TGTGCCAGCAGCTTGGCCAGGACTAGCGGGTTATCCTACGAGCAGTACTTC
CDR3 protein: CASSLARTSGLSYEQYF

J gene: TRBJ2-3
D gene: NA
clone size: once
V gene: TRBV7-2
CDR3 DNA: TGTGCCAGCAGCTTAAGACTTTCTAGCACGGATACGCAGTATTTT
CDR3 protein: CASSLRLSSTDTQYF

J gene: TRBJ2-1
D gene: NA
clone size: NA
V gene: TRBV29-1
CDR3 DNA: TGCAGCGTAGCCGCGACTAAGAATGAGCAGTTCTTC
CDR3 protein: CSVAATKNEQFF

J gene: TRBJ2-2
D gene: NA
clone size: NA
V gene: TRBV5-1
CDR3 DNA: TGCGCCAGCAGCTTGTCCGCGGGATCGAACACCGGGGAGCTGTTTTTT
CDR3 protein: CASSLSAGSNTGELFF

J gene: TRBJ2-7
D gene: TRBD2
clone size: once
V gene: TRBV27
CDR3 DNA: TGTGCCAGCAGTAGCGGACTAGCGGGACACGAGCAGTATTTC
CDR3 protein: CASSSGLAGHEQYF

J gene: TRBJ1-2
D gene: TRBD1
clone size: once
V gene: TRBV7-2
CDR3 DNA: TGTGCCAGCAGCCCCCGGGACAGCCGCTATGGCTACACCTTC
CDR3 protein: CASSPRDSRYGYTF

J gene: TRBJ2-1
D gene: NA
clone size: NA
V gene: TRBV6-5
CDR3 DNA: TGTGCCAGCAGTTACCGGTCAGGGGCCTACAATGAGCAGTTCTTC
CDR3 protein: CASSYRSGAYNEQFF

J gene: TRBJ1-1
D gene: TRBD1
clone size: NA
V gene: TRBV7-9
CDR3 DNA: TGTGCCAGCAGCTGGACAGGGGGCAGGGCTTTCTTT
CDR3 protein: CASSWTGGRAFF

J gene: TRBJ2-1
D gene: TRBD2
clone size: NA
V gene: TRBV4-2
CDR3 DNA: TGTGCCAGCAGCCAGGCCGGGGGGTCCGCTAATGAGCAGTTCTTC
CDR3 protein: CASSQAGGSANEQFF

J gene: TRBJ2-2
D gene: TRBD2
clone size: once
V gene: TRBV7-9
CDR3 DNA: TGTTCCAGCAGCGCCGGGGGAGCGGGAGTTACCGGGGAGCTGTTTTTT
CDR3 protein: CSSSAGGAGVTGELFF

J gene: TRBJ2-7
D gene: TRBD2
clone size: NA
V gene: TRBV4-2
CDR3 DNA: TGTGCCAGCAGCCAAGCGGCTAGCGGCCTCTCCTACGAGCAGTACTTC
CDR3 protein: CASSQAASGLSYEQYF

J gene: TRBJ1-2
D gene: TRBD1
clone size: NA
V gene: TRBV7-8
CDR3 DNA: TGTGCCAGCAGCATGGACAGGGTATGGGGCTACACCTTC
CDR3 protein: CASSMDRVWGYTF

J gene: TRBJ2-3
D gene: TRBD2
clone size: NA
V gene: TRBV27
CDR3 DNA: TGTGCCAGCAGTTTAACCAGCGGGGCTTCAGATACGCAGTATTTT
CDR3 protein: CASSLTSGASDTQYF

J gene: TRBJ2-3
D gene: TRBD2
clone size: NA
V gene: TRBV28
CDR3 DNA: TGTGCCAGCAGTTCCGACGGGACTATCGGAAATACGCAGTATTTT
CDR3 protein: CASSSDGTIGNTQYF

J gene: TRBJ2-3
D gene: NA
clone size: NA
V gene: TRBV5-8
CDR3 DNA: TGTGCCAGCAGCTTGGGCCAAGCCGCTTCAGATACGCAGTATTTT
CDR3 protein: CASSLGQAASDTQYF

J gene: TRBJ1-5
D gene: NA
clone size: NA
V gene: TRBV2
CDR3 DNA: TGTGCCAGCAGTGAAATCAGGGGCAATCAGCCCCAGCATTTT
CDR3 protein: CASSEIRGNQPQHF

J gene: TRBJ1-6
D gene: TRBD1
clone size: NA
V gene: TRBV27
CDR3 DNA: TGTGCCAGCAGTCCCCTAGGACAGGGGAATAATTCACCCCTCCACTTT
CDR3 protein: CASSPLGQGNNSPLHF

J gene: TRBJ1-5
D gene: NA
clone size: NA
V gene: TRBV6-5
CDR3 DNA: TGTGCCAGCAGTCCCCAGGGGAGCAATCAGCCCCAGCATTTT
CDR3 protein: CASSPQGSNQPQHF

J gene: TRBJ1-2
D gene: NA
clone size: NA
V gene: TRBV5-5
CDR3 DNA: TGTGCCAGCAGCCTTCCGGTCCCGGTCGATGGCTACACCTTC
CDR3 protein: CASSLPVPVDGYTF

J gene: TRBJ2-7
D gene: TRBD1
clone size: NA
V gene: TRBV9
CDR3 DNA: TGTGCCAGCAGCGTAGAGGGGACAGACTCCTACGAGCAGTACTTC
CDR3 protein: CASSVEGTDSYEQYF

J gene: TRBJ1-1
D gene: NA
clone size: NA
V gene: TRBV13
CDR3 DNA: TGTGCCAGCAGCTTAAGTTTGGGGGGATTCAGCACTGAAGCTTTCTTT
CDR3 protein: CASSLSLGGFSTEAFF

J gene: TRBJ1-2
D gene: TRBD1
clone size: few
V gene: TRBV7-8
CDR3 DNA: TGTGCCAGCAGCTTAGTTCAGGGGGCGGATGGCTACACCTTC
CDR3 protein: CASSLVQGADGYTF

J gene: TRBJ1-3
D gene: NA
clone size: NA
V gene: TRBV6-5
CDR3 DNA: TGTGCCAGCAGTTACTCGGGGGGGATCAGAAACACCATATATTTT
CDR3 protein: CASSYSGGIRNTIYF

J gene: TRBJ2-2
D gene: TRBD2
clone size: NA
V gene: TRBV9
CDR3 DNA: TGTGCCAGCAGCGCCGGGACTAGCGGGCGATACACCGGGGAGCTGTTTTTT
CDR3 protein: CASSAGTSGRYTGELFF